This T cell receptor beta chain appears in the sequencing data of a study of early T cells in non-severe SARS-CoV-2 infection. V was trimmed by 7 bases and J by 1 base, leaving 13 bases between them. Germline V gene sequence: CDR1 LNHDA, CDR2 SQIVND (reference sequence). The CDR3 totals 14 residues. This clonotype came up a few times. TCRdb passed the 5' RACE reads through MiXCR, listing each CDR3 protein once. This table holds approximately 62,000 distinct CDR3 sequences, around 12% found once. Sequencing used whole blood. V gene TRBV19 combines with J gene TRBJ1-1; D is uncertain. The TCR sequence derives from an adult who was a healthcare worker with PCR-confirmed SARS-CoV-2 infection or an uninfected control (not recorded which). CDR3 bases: TGTGCCAGTATTCCAAGGCACACGAACACTGAAGCTTTCTTT. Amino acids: CASIPRHTNTEAFF.